A selection of T cell receptor beta chains follows, all from one sample in a study of OX40 agonist ivuxolimab in advanced cancers. Measured with immunoSEQ multiplex PCR; TCRdb has only the in-frame clones, and not every one. The profile shows roughly 70,000 clones, around 90% of them singletons. Sequencing was performed on CD4+ or CD8+ T cells sorted from blood, taken in a trial of the OX40 agonist ivuxolimab. These receptors were obtained from an adult with an advanced solid tumor such as melanoma, head and neck, liver or kidney cancer. The CDR3 runs from the conserved cysteine through the conserved F or W. Each record gives: D gene, J gene, clone size, V gene, CDR3 protein, CDR3 DNA. A D gene is named only where the DNA matches it firmly. The size field is filled for only some rows; it gives once, few, many or a size class.

d_gene: .; j_gene: TRBJ1-1; abundance: .; v_gene: TRBV28; CDR3aa: CASRISWRRLAKNTEAFF; CDR3nt: TGTGCCAGCAGGATCTCTTGGAGGAGGCTGGCAAAGAACACTGAAGCTTTCTTT
d_gene: TRBD2; j_gene: TRBJ2-7; abundance: .; v_gene: TRBV9; CDR3aa: CASSVAGTSGLVGYEQYF; CDR3nt: TGTGCCAGCAGCGTAGCCGGGACTAGCGGGCTGGTGGGCTACGAGCAGTACTTC
d_gene: .; j_gene: TRBJ2-7; abundance: few; v_gene: TRBV30; CDR3aa: CAWTLGGLLPYEQYF; CDR3nt: TGTGCCTGGACCTTAGGGGGGCTCCTTCCCTACGAGCAGTACTTC
d_gene: .; j_gene: TRBJ2-2; abundance: .; v_gene: TRBV14; CDR3aa: CASSQGSLNTGELFF; CDR3nt: TGTGCCAGCAGCCAAGGTAGCCTGAACACCGGGGAGCTGTTTTTT
d_gene: .; j_gene: TRBJ2-7; abundance: .; v_gene: TRBV5-6; CDR3aa: CASSFSDSRAREQYF; CDR3nt: TGTGCCAGCAGCTTCTCTGATTCCCGGGCGAGGGAGCAGTACTTC
d_gene: TRBD1; j_gene: TRBJ1-2; abundance: .; v_gene: TRBV29-1; CDR3aa: CSAEGQGDYGYTF; CDR3nt: TGCAGCGCTGAAGGACAGGGCGACTATGGCTACACCTTC
d_gene: .; j_gene: TRBJ1-5; abundance: .; v_gene: TRBV6-6; CDR3aa: CASRGPGPSNQPQHF; CDR3nt: TGTGCCAGCAGAGGGCCAGGGCCGAGCAATCAGCCCCAGCATTTT
d_gene: .; j_gene: TRBJ2-5; abundance: .; v_gene: TRBV9; CDR3aa: CASSVREFETQYF; CDR3nt: TGTGCCAGCAGCGTTCGGGAGTTTGAGACCCAGTACTTC
d_gene: .; j_gene: TRBJ1-2; abundance: .; v_gene: TRBV4-2; CDR3aa: CASSQGLTSVGYTF; CDR3nt: TGTGCCAGCAGCCAAGGCCTCACCTCCGTTGGCTACACCTTC
d_gene: .; j_gene: TRBJ1-3; abundance: .; v_gene: TRBV7-3; CDR3aa: CASSTSPGNTIYF; CDR3nt: TGTGCCAGCAGCACGTCCCCTGGAAACACCATATATTTT
d_gene: .; j_gene: TRBJ1-1; abundance: .; v_gene: TRBV5-1; CDR3aa: CASSLLQGTTEAFF; CDR3nt: TGCGCCAGCAGCTTGCTCCAGGGGACCACTGAAGCTTTCTTT
d_gene: TRBD1; j_gene: TRBJ2-3; abundance: .; v_gene: TRBV11-3; CDR3aa: CASSLGGTGPRAQYF; CDR3nt: TGTGCCAGCAGCTTAGGCGGGACAGGACCGAGGGCGCAGTATTTT
d_gene: TRBD1; j_gene: TRBJ1-2; abundance: .; v_gene: TRBV5-1; CDR3aa: CASSPGTGSNYGYTF; CDR3nt: TGCGCCAGCAGCCCCGGGACAGGGAGTAACTATGGCTACACCTTC
d_gene: .; j_gene: TRBJ2-2; abundance: .; v_gene: TRBV19; CDR3aa: CATSGGLNTGELFF; CDR3nt: TGTGCCACCTCCGGCGGGTTGAACACCGGGGAGCTGTTTTTT
d_gene: .; j_gene: TRBJ2-1; abundance: .; v_gene: TRBV28; CDR3aa: CASRAAQGNEQFF; CDR3nt: TGTGCCAGTCGGGCTGCCCAAGGTAATGAGCAGTTCTTC
d_gene: .; j_gene: TRBJ2-2; abundance: .; v_gene: TRBV5-1; CDR3aa: CASSLVSPPPTGELFF; CDR3nt: TGCGCCAGCAGCTTGGTTTCGCCTCCGCCCACCGGGGAGCTGTTTTTT
d_gene: .; j_gene: TRBJ1-2; abundance: .; v_gene: TRBV4-1; CDR3aa: CASSQEVSEILYGYTF; CDR3nt: TGCGCCAGCAGCCAAGAAGTTTCGGAGATCCTCTATGGCTACACCTTC
d_gene: TRBD1; j_gene: TRBJ2-7; abundance: .; v_gene: TRBV18; CDR3aa: CASSPPEGGRTEQYF; CDR3nt: TGTGCCAGCTCACCACCGGAAGGGGGCCGTACCGAGCAGTACTTC
d_gene: .; j_gene: TRBJ2-5; abundance: once; v_gene: TRBV28; CDR3aa: CASSPGGREQETQYF; CDR3nt: TGTGCCAGCAGCCCAGGGGGGAGGGAACAAGAGACCCAGTACTTC
d_gene: .; j_gene: TRBJ2-1; abundance: .; v_gene: TRBV11-2; CDR3aa: CASSFGAGRAHNEQFF; CDR3nt: TGTGCCAGCAGCTTTGGGGCGGGGAGAGCCCACAATGAGCAGTTCTTC
d_gene: .; j_gene: TRBJ1-5; abundance: .; v_gene: TRBV5-8; CDR3aa: CASSWYRVAGNQPQHF; CDR3nt: TGTGCCAGCAGCTGGTACAGAGTAGCGGGCAATCAGCCCCAGCATTTT
d_gene: .; j_gene: TRBJ1-2; abundance: .; v_gene: TRBV6-4; CDR3aa: CASSGTTSLYGYTF; CDR3nt: TGTGCCAGCAGTGGGACCACATCACTCTATGGCTACACCTTC
d_gene: .; j_gene: TRBJ2-2; abundance: .; v_gene: TRBV27; CDR3aa: CASSFVTGELFF; CDR3nt: TGTGCCAGCAGTTTTGTTACCGGGGAGCTGTTTTTT
d_gene: .; j_gene: TRBJ1-2; abundance: .; v_gene: TRBV19; CDR3aa: CASSPQEYGGYTF; CDR3nt: TGTGCCAGTAGTCCCCAGGAGTATGGTGGCTACACCTTC
d_gene: .; j_gene: TRBJ2-1; abundance: .; v_gene: TRBV6-5; CDR3aa: CALKGSEQFF; CDR3nt: TGTGCCCTAAAAGGGAGTGAGCAGTTCTTC
d_gene: TRBD1; j_gene: TRBJ2-5; abundance: few; v_gene: TRBV10-3; CDR3aa: CAIGTEETQYF; CDR3nt: TGTGCCATCGGGACAGAAGAGACCCAGTACTTC
d_gene: .; j_gene: TRBJ2-1; abundance: .; v_gene: TRBV28; CDR3aa: CASSTSGTIYNEQFF; CDR3nt: TGTGCCAGCAGTACTTCCGGGACCATCTACAATGAGCAGTTCTTC
d_gene: .; j_gene: TRBJ2-1; abundance: .; v_gene: TRBV29-1; CDR3aa: CSEVGDSDHYNEQFF; CDR3nt: TGCAGCGAGGTAGGGGACTCCGACCACTACAATGAGCAGTTCTTC
d_gene: TRBD1; j_gene: TRBJ1-1; abundance: .; v_gene: TRBV5-1; CDR3aa: CASSLDTGGMITEAFF; CDR3nt: TGCGCCAGCAGCTTGGACACAGGGGGTATGATCACTGAAGCTTTCTTT
d_gene: .; j_gene: TRBJ2-2; abundance: .; v_gene: TRBV11-3; CDR3aa: CASSKQGGDGELFF; CDR3nt: TGTGCCAGCAGCAAACAAGGGGGGGACGGGGAGCTGTTTTTT
d_gene: TRBD2; j_gene: TRBJ2-7; abundance: .; v_gene: TRBV19; CDR3aa: CASSMGRGTSGKATSYEQYF; CDR3nt: TGTGCCAGTAGTATGGGTAGGGGGACTAGCGGGAAGGCGACTTCCTACGAGCAGTACTTC
d_gene: TRBD2; j_gene: TRBJ2-7; abundance: .; v_gene: TRBV23-1; CDR3aa: CASSQSLGEGSAYEQYF; CDR3nt: TGCGCCAGCAGTCAATCTCTTGGGGAGGGATCGGCCTACGAGCAGTACTTC
d_gene: TRBD1; j_gene: TRBJ2-7; abundance: .; v_gene: TRBV11-1; CDR3aa: CASSLGQGTEQYF; CDR3nt: TGTGCCAGCAGCCTTGGACAGGGCACCGAGCAGTACTTC